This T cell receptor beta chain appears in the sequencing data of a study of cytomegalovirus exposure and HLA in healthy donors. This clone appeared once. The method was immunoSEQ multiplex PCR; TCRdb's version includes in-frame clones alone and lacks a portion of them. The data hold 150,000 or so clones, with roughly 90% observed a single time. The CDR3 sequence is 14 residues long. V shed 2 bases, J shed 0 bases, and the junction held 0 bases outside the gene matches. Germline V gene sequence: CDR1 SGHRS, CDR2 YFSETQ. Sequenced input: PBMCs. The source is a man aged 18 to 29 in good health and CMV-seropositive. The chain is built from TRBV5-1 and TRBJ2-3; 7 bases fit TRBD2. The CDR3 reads CASSLAGSTDTQYF. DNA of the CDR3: TGCGCCAGCAGCTTAGCGGGGAGCACAGATACGCAGTATTTT.